Detailed here is one T cell receptor beta chain. These data are taken from a study of blood T cell repertoires in COVID-19. Study-level information: Sites across the United States, Italy and Spain contributed samples from acute and convalescent COVID-19. The cDNA or gDNA used as material had been derived from T cells, B-cell-depleted T cells, or PBMCs.

Per the germline V gene, CDR1 is SGHDT and CDR2 is YYEEEE. The CDR3 covers 15 residues. The trim removed 3 bases at V and 0 bases at J, leaving 6 bases unmatched. In the study's own analysis: Scientists estimated how many nucleated cells there were by amplifying reference gene primers. The protocol was immunoSEQ multiplex PCR, while the TCRdb copy is restricted to in-frame clones and leaves out a portion. V and J calls and clone size are given by that table; D and trimming were obtained from the DNA. Here the sample spans approximately 170,000 clones, about 83% being singletons. Sequenced input: peripheral blood. This sequence joins TRBV5-6 and TRBJ2-7, with 7 bases lining up with TRBD1. The sequence came from a man aged 40-49 years who had recovered from COVID-19. The CDR3, as DNA: TGTGCCAGCAGCTATCCGGACAGGAACTCCTACGAGCAGTACTTC. As protein: CASSYPDRNSYEQYF.